Listed here are 7 T cell receptor beta chains from one sample, sequenced in a study of blood T cell repertoires in COVID-19. Sequenced by immunoSEQ multiplex PCR; TCRdb stores in-frame clones only, minus some. The table has roughly 310,000 clones, 90% seen once. Sequencing used PBMCs or T cells enriched from blood (not recorded which). The receptors here all came from a man in his 60s who had recovered from COVID-19.

This chain connects TRBV4-1 to TRBJ1-1, with D unclear. Trimming left V 4 bases short and J 1 base short, with 7 bases between. CDR3 size: 13 residues. Germline V gene data show CDR1 as MGHRA and CDR2 as YSYEKL. The CDR3 region is CASSLTPNTEAFF. The CDR3 nucleotides are TGCGCCAGCAGCCTGACACCGAACACTGAAGCTTTCTTT.

This chain links TRBV20-1 with TRBJ2-7; D is ambiguous. Germline CDR1 is DFQATT and CDR2 is SNEGSKA (reference sequence). CDR3 length equals 14 residues. V was shortened by 3 bases and J by 0 bases, with 12 bases between the two germline ends. DNA of the CDR3: TGCAGTGCTAGTATGGCGGCGAGCTCCTACGAGCAGTACTTC. This codes for CSASMAASSYEQYF.

The chain links TRBV7-2 to TRBJ1-2; no definite D call. The V gene's germline CDR1 is SGHTA and CDR2 FQGNSA. The CDR3 contains 14 residues. V gave up 4 bases and J gave up 3 bases, with 12 bases separating them. CDR3 coding DNA: TGTGCCAGCAGCTCCGCGGGATCCGACTATGGCTACACCTTC. Protein sequence: CASSSAGSDYGYTF.

This chain connects TRBV6-5 to TRBJ2-5, with D tentatively TRBD2 (6 bases). V was trimmed by 6 bases and J by 4 bases, leaving 9 bases between them. Germline CDR1 MNHEY, CDR2 SVGAGI. The CDR3 runs 12 residues. The CDR3 DNA reads TGTGCCAGCAGGGGGGGAGGAGAGACCCAGTACTTC. Translated: CASRGGGETQYF.

The genes are TRBV7-2 and TRBJ1-5; tentatively, D is TRBD1 (5 bases). This CDR3 contains 16 residues. V was cut by 2 bases and J by 4 bases, with 15 bases left in between. Per the germline V gene, CDR1 is SGHTA and CDR2 is FQGNSA. CDR3 in amino acids: CASSLQGFGRNQPQHF. CDR3 bases: TGTGCCAGCAGCTTACAGGGATTTGGGCGAAATCAGCCCCAGCATTTT.

The CDR3 nucleotides read TGTGCCAGCAGTTACTCGACGGAAGCGGGGAGGTACCAAGAGACCCAGTACTTC. Amino acid sequence: CASSYSTEAGRYQETQYF. The chain has TRBV6-2 or TRBV6-3 and TRBJ2-5; 7 bases align to TRBD2. CDR1 MNHEY and CDR2 SVGEGT come from the germline V gene. J lost 0 bases, V lost 0 bases, and 10 bases had no gene match. The length of the CDR3 is 18 residues.

The CDR3 spells CASSNPDREAFF. In nucleotides, the CDR3 is TGTGCCAGCAGCAATCCGGACAGAGAAGCTTTCTTT. The chain is built from TRBV5-4 and TRBJ1-1; weak D call: TRBD1 (6 bases). The V gene lost 4 bases and the J gene lost 8 bases, with 12 bases spanning the gap. Germline V gene data show CDR1 as SGHNT and CDR2 as YYREEE (reference sequence). The CDR3 runs to 12 residues.